A single sample is the source of the 9 T cell receptor beta chains below, sequenced in a study of neurological immune-mediated disorders. MiXCR, run by TCRdb on the 5' RACE reads, gives a single entry per CDR3 protein. The repertoire includes some 28,000 distinct CDR3 sequences, 12% of them detected once, and approximately 8% sits in the top ten. The sequenced material came from PBMCs. The receptors were sampled from a man in his 60s in good health.

This clonotype was counted many times. The chain couples TRBV20-1 to TRBJ2-7; no reliable D call. Germline V CDR1 and CDR2: DFQATT, SNEGSKA (reference sequence). The CDR3 runs 12 residues. Trimming shortened V by 4 bases and J by 7 bases, and 14 bases separated the two germline ends. The CDR3 nucleotides read TGCAGTGCTACGGGCCCTTCCGTAGAGCAGTACTTC. Translated, it gives CSATGPSVEQYF.

This clonotype was found many times. The chain carries TRBV7-8 and TRBJ2-1, with 8 positions matching TRBD1. The germline CDR1 and CDR2 sequences are SGHVS and FQNEAQ. The CDR3 consists of 15 residues. V shed 5 bases and J 3 bases; nucleotides not matched to a gene: 6. The CDR3 DNA sequence: TGTGCCAGCAGCCTCCTCAGGGGGCACTACAATGAGCAGTTCTTC. Translated, it gives CASSLLRGHYNEQFF.

The sample holds many counts of this clonotype. The chain uses TRBV6-5 and TRBJ1-1, with D hard to call. The CDR3 spans 14 residues. CDR1 is MNHEY and CDR2 is SVGAGI in the germline V gene. Trimming left V 6 bases short and J 1 base short, with 12 bases between. CDR3 residues: CASSSWRGNTEAFF. DNA for the CDR3: TGTGCCAGCAGCTCATGGAGAGGGAACACTGAAGCTTTCTTT.

The table lists this clonotype with many counts. CDR3 residues: CASSGTRGNTEAFF. CDR3 nucleotide sequence: TGCGCCAGTTCCGGGACCAGAGGGAACACTGAAGCTTTCTTT. The gene calls are TRBV5-1 and TRBJ1-1; possible D gene TRBD1, 5 bases. Per the germline V gene, CDR1 is SGHRS and CDR2 is YFSETQ. V lost 8 bases, J lost 1 base, and 15 bases lay in between. This CDR3 has 14 amino acids.

This clonotype showed up many times. This chain joins TRBV6-5 and TRBJ2-3; D is perhaps TRBD1 or TRBD2 (5 bases each). Germline V gene data show CDR1 as MNHEY and CDR2 as SVGAGI. Trimming shortened V by 0 bases and J by 4 bases, and 17 bases separated the two germline ends. This CDR3 comprises 17 residues. The CDR3 reads CASSYSMGVIGSDTQYF. In DNA, the CDR3 is TGTGCCAGCAGTTACTCGATGGGGGTGATCGGATCAGATACGCAGTATTTT.

This clonotype was seen at least ten times. V gene TRBV28 combines with J gene TRBJ1-2; D unresolved. CDR3 size: 13 residues. Per the germline V gene, CDR1 is MDHEN and CDR2 is SYDVKM. Trimming stripped 6 bases from V and 2 bases from J, with 10 bases between. The CDR3 DNA reads as TGTGCCAGCAGGAGCGCCATCAACTATGGCTACACCTTC. As protein: CASRSAINYGYTF.

This clonotype appeared many times. This rearrangement joins TRBV12-3 or TRBV12-4 to TRBJ1-3; 8 positions match TRBD1. The length of the CDR3 is 16 residues. J gave up 1 base and V 5 bases, and 7 bases lay outside the gene matches. The CDR3 here is CASSLRRTGSGNTIYF. CDR3 bases: TGTGCCAGCAGTCTCCGCAGGACAGGGTCTGGAAACACCATATATTTT.

By its share, this clonotype is medium-sized. In nucleotides, the CDR3 is TGCAGCGCCGTACAGGGGGTCGGCACTGAAGCTTTCTTT. Amino acid sequence: CSAVQGVGTEAFF. The chain combines TRBV29-1 with TRBJ1-1; TRBD1 matches at 8 bases. The CDR3 totals 13 residues. Per the germline V gene, CDR1 is SQVTM and CDR2 is ANQGSEA. J was trimmed by 4 bases and V by 7 bases; bases with no gene match: 8.

Points on this clonotype: The junction departs from germline at one end; a sequencing error may be responsible. This chain joins TRBV5-1 and TRBJ2-7; tentative D call: TRBD2 (5 bases). This CDR3 region has 14 residues. The germline CDR1 and CDR2 sequences are SGHRS and YFSETQ. The CDR3 region is CASSLDGLPYEQYF. The CDR3 DNA follows: TGCGCCAGCAGTTTGGATGGACTCCCCTACGAGCAGTACTTC.